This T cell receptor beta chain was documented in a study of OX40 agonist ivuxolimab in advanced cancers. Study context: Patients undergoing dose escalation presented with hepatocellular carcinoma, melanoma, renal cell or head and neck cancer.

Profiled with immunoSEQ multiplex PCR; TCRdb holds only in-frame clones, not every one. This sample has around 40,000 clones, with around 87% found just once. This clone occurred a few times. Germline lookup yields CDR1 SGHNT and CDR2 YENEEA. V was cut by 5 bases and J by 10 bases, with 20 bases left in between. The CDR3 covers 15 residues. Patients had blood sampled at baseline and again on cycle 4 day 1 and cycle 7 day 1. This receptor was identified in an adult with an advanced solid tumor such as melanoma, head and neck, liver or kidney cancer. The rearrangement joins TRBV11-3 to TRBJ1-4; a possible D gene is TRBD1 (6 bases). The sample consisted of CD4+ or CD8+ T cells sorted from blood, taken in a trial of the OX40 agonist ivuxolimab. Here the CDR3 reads CASSAMGHQNGKLFF. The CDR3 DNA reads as TGTGCCAGCAGCGCCATGGGACACCAAAACGGAAAACTGTTTTTT. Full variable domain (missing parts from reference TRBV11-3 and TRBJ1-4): EAGVVQSPRYKIIEKKQPVAFWCNPISGHNTLYWYLQNLGQGPELLIRYENEEAVDDSQLPKDRFSAERLKGVDSTLKIQPAELGDSAVYLCASSAMGHQNGKLFFGSGTQLSVL.